This entry lists 17 T cell receptor beta chains sequenced from one sample in a study of shared clonotypes between healthy human individuals. TCRdb's table, derived via immunoSEQ multiplex PCR, lists solely in-frame clones and lacks some. The table includes about 470,000 clones, 79% detected once. Sequencing was carried out using PBMCs. The receptors derive from a woman in her 40s in good health. Some clones in this sample may be carry-over from other donors' samples.

This clone was counted many times. The V call is TRBV28, the J call TRBJ2-7, with D hard to call. Deletions cut 7 bases from V and 3 bases from J, with 10 bases between. Germline V gene lookup returns CDR1 MDHEN and CDR2 SYDVKM. There are 12 residues in the CDR3. The CDR3 here is CASTSMSYEQYF. The CDR3 DNA sequence: TGTGCCAGCACCTCCATGAGCTACGAGCAGTACTTC.

The J gene is TRBJ2-1, the V gene TRBV18, with 10 bases that match TRBD1. The length of the CDR3 is 17 residues. The V gene's germline CDR1 is KGHSH and CDR2 LQKENI. V gave up 6 bases and J gave up 6 bases; unmatched junction bases: 14. CDR3: CASSSSSGTGVANEQFF. The CDR3 DNA reads as TGTGCCAGCTCGTCGTCTTCCGGGACAGGGGTTGCCAATGAGCAGTTCTTC.

In the case of this clone: In the same sample, other DNA sequences code for this CDR3. The rearrangement uses TRBV30 and TRBJ2-2, with D perhaps matching TRBD2 (5 bases). The germline V gene has CDR1 GTSNPN and CDR2 SVGIG (reference sequence). The CDR3 has 14 residues. V was trimmed by 0 bases and J by 2 bases, leaving 7 bases between them. In DNA form, the CDR3 reads TGTGCCTGGAGTGTACTAGATAACACCGGGGAGCTGTTTTTT. This sequence encodes CAWSVLDNTGELFF.

The gene calls are TRBV7-8 and TRBJ2-7; possibly TRBD2 for D (6 bases). Germline CDR1 reads SGHVS; CDR2 reads FQNEAQ. Between the trimmed V and J ends, which lost 5 bases and 4 bases, there was a span of 15 bases. This CDR3 spans 14 amino acids. In DNA form, the CDR3 reads TGTGCCAGCAGCCCGACGGAGGGTCGGTACGAGCAGTACTTC. This translates into CASSPTEGRYEQYF.

This sequence joins TRBV9 and TRBJ2-5; D is unresolved. Germline loops: CDR1 SGDLS, CDR2 YYNGEE. The CDR3 sequence is 15 residues long. Trimming pared 0 bases from V and 1 base from J, leaving 10 bases between. Here the CDR3 reads CASSVDPGPQETQYF. Written as DNA, the CDR3 is TGTGCCAGCAGCGTAGACCCAGGACCCCAAGAGACCCAGTACTTC.

The chain uses TRBV28 and TRBJ1-4; unclear D gene. V lost 3 bases and J 0 bases, leaving 14 bases between the germline ends. The CDR3 runs 17 residues. CDR1 and CDR2 from the germline V gene are MDHEN and SYDVKM. DNA for the CDR3: TGTGCCAGCAGTTTTTCTCTCCTGCTAGCAACTAATGAAAAACTGTTTTTT. Translation: CASSFSLLLATNEKLFF.

The V gene is TRBV7-9, the J gene TRBJ2-5, with unresolved D. Trimming shortened V by 7 bases and J by 1 base, and 10 bases separated the two germline ends. This CDR3 region has 13 residues. In germline, CDR1 is SEHNR, CDR2 FQNEAQ (reference sequence). The CDR3 loop reads CASTPGGQETQYF. As DNA, the CDR3 is TGTGCCAGCACCCCCGGCGGCCAAGAGACCCAGTACTTC.

V gene TRBV18 combines with J gene TRBJ2-7; D remains unclear. The V gene's germline CDR1 is KGHSH and CDR2 LQKENI. V was pared by 6 bases and J by 5 bases, with 5 bases between. The CDR3 spans 10 residues. CDR3 bases: TGTGCCAGCTCCCCTCACGAGCAGTACTTC. It translates to CASSPHEQYF.

The chain is built from TRBV18 and TRBJ1-1, with D uncertain. The CDR3 extends over 16 amino acids. Per the germline V gene, CDR1 is KGHSH and CDR2 is LQKENI. V was clipped by 1 base and J by 3 bases, with 15 bases between them. CDR3 residues: CASSPRRPDTYTEAFF. In DNA form, the CDR3 reads TGTGCCAGCTCACCACGCCGACCAGACACCTACACTGAAGCTTTCTTT.

The gene calls are TRBV15 and TRBJ1-4; D not resolved. This CDR3 is built from 15 residues. The V gene's germline CDR1 is LNHNV and CDR2 YYDKDF (reference sequence). V gave up 6 bases and J gave up 0 bases, with 11 bases separating them. The CDR3 loop is CATRAAGSTNEKLFF. CDR3 sequence (DNA): TGTGCCACCAGAGCCGCAGGATCAACTAATGAAAAACTGTTTTTT.

This rearrangement joins TRBV28 to TRBJ2-7; D might be TRBD2 (6 bases). Per the germline V gene, CDR1 is MDHEN and CDR2 is SYDVKM. Trimming removed 6 bases from V and 4 bases from J, with 16 bases in between. This CDR3 has 14 residues. CDR3 residues: CASSLAATTYEQYF. The CDR3 region has the DNA TGTGCCAGCAGCTTAGCGGCAACCACGTACGAGCAGTACTTC. The full variable domain, completed using reference TRBV28 and TRBJ2-7, is DVKVTQSSRYLVKRTGEKVFLECVQDMDHENMFWYRQDPGLGLRLIYFSYDVKMKEKGDIPEGYSVSREKKERFSLILESASTNQTSMYLCASSLAATTYEQYFGPGTRLTVT.

The V call is TRBV7-8, the J call TRBJ2-7; no clear D gene. Germline V gene lookup returns CDR1 SGHVS and CDR2 FQNEAQ. V shed 5 bases and J shed 2 bases, with 7 bases lying between them. This CDR3 comprises 12 residues. The DNA for the CDR3 is TGTGCCAGCAGCCATGAGGCCTACGAGCAGTACTTC. Translating gives CASSHEAYEQYF.

In this sample, this clone turned up many times. The chain carries TRBV11-2 and TRBJ2-3; 8 bases line up with TRBD2. The V gene end was trimmed by 5 bases and the J gene end by 2 bases; junction bases not matched to a gene: 3. The CDR3 contains 14 residues. The germline gives CDR1 SGHAT, CDR2 FQNNGV. For the CDR3, the DNA is TGTGCCAGCAGCCGGGGGGGGACCACAGATACGCAGTATTTT. It codes for CASSRGGTTDTQYF.

The CDR3 here is CASSQRSPIAGGKGNEQFF. CDR3 nucleotide sequence: TGTGCCAGCAGCCAACGCAGTCCCATAGCGGGAGGAAAAGGCAATGAGCAGTTCTTC. The rearrangement joins TRBV4-2 to TRBJ2-1; 10 bases line up with TRBD2. This CDR3 has 19 amino acids. The germline gives CDR1 LGHNA, CDR2 YNFKEQ. Losses at the gene ends were 2 bases for V and 6 bases for J; bases not matched to a gene: 16.

DNA of the CDR3: TGTGCCAGTAGTCCAGGTACTAGCGGTTCCTACGAGCAGTACTTC. Its protein product is CASSPGTSGSYEQYF. The rearrangement joins TRBV19 to TRBJ2-7, with 8 nucleotides matching TRBD2. CDR1 is LNHDA, CDR2 SQIVND, per germline (reference sequence). Unmatched junction bases numbered 7, after V lost 5 bases and J lost 1 base. The CDR3 has 15 residues.

V is TRBV5-6 and J is TRBJ2-1; 7 bases are a match to TRBD2. Germline V gives CDR1 SGHDT, CDR2 YYEEEE. Trimming at V came to 7 bases and at J to 6 bases, leaving 7 bases not matched to a gene. The CDR3 contains 13 residues. The CDR3 sequence: CASAVGGSNEQFF. In DNA, the CDR3 is TGTGCCAGCGCGGTGGGAGGGAGCAATGAGCAGTTCTTC.

The V call is TRBV19, the J call TRBJ2-1; 7 bases map to TRBD2. CDR3 length equals 15 residues. CDR1 and CDR2 from the germline V gene are LNHDA and SQIVND (reference sequence). J gave up 0 bases and V 5 bases, and 4 bases lay outside the gene matches. The CDR3 region is CASSLAASSYNEQFF. The CDR3 DNA is TGTGCCAGTAGTCTAGCGGCTAGCTCCTACAATGAGCAGTTCTTC.